The 8 T cell receptor beta chains reported below all come from one sample, sequenced in a study of technical replicates of blood from a few donors. The table came from immunoSEQ multiplex PCR; TCRdb's copy has only in-frame clones and leaves some out. Of just over 95,000 clones listed, around 96% are singletons. Source material: T cells isolated from PBMCs. The receptors shown here come from a human donor in good health.

This chain uses TRBV19 with TRBJ2-7; 11 nucleotides align to TRBD1. The CDR3 contains 15 residues. V gave up 3 bases and J gave up 3 bases; unmatched junction bases: 4. Germline V gene data show CDR1 as LNHDA and CDR2 as SQIVND (reference sequence). CDR3 DNA sequence: TGTGCCAGTAGTATCCCGGGACAGGGGGGCTACGAGCAGTACTTC. It yields the protein CASSIPGQGGYEQYF.

The chain uses TRBV7-6 and TRBJ1-5; weak D call: TRBD1 (6 bases). The germline V and J ends were trimmed by 6 bases and 7 bases, with 13 bases remaining between them. The CDR3 consists of 13 residues. Germline assignment: CDR1 SGHVS and CDR2 FNYEAQ. The chain's CDR3 is CASRPTGLQPQHF. CDR3 coding DNA: TGTGCCAGCAGACCCACAGGGCTACAGCCCCAGCATTTT. Combining the CDR3 with reference TRBV7-6 and TRBJ1-5 gives the whole variable domain GAGVSQSPRYKVTKRGQDVALRCDPISGHVSLYWYRQALGQGPEFLTYFNYEAQQDKSGLPNDRFSAERPEGSISTLTIQRTEQRDSAMYRCASRPTGLQPQHFGDGTRLSIL.

The chain uses TRBV5-6 and TRBJ2-3; 10 bases align to TRBD2. V dropped 2 bases and J dropped 4; count of bases not matched to a gene: 7. The V gene's germline CDR1 is SGHDT and CDR2 YYEEEE. This CDR3 has 16 amino acids. CDR3 region: CASSLIGLAESDTQYF. The CDR3 DNA sequence: TGTGCCAGCAGCTTAATCGGACTAGCGGAATCAGATACGCAGTATTTT. The complete variable domain, with remaining parts taken from reference TRBV5-6 and TRBJ2-3, reads DAGVTQSPTHLIKTRGQQVTLRCSPKSGHDTVSWYQQALGQGPQFIFQYYEEEERQRGNFPDRFSGHQFPNYSSELNVNALLLGDSALYLCASSLIGLAESDTQYFGPGTRLTVL.

This chain connects TRBV25-1 to TRBJ2-1; D is ambiguous. In germline, CDR1 is MGHDK, CDR2 SYGVNS. The CDR3 runs 15 residues. The ends were cut back, 7 bases at V and 9 bases at J, with 22 bases in the middle. CDR3 loop: CASTEPGPLGTEQFF. The CDR3 nucleotides read TGTGCCAGCACCGAGCCGGGTCCCCTAGGCACTGAGCAGTTCTTC.

The chain combines TRBV4-1 with TRBJ1-1; no definite D call. The germline V gene encodes CDR1 MGHRA and CDR2 YSYEKL. This CDR3 comprises 15 residues. V was clipped by 0 bases and J by 1 base, with 9 bases between them. The CDR3 loop is CASSQDGGRNTEAFF. As DNA, the CDR3 is TGCGCCAGCAGCCAAGACGGCGGCAGGAACACTGAAGCTTTCTTT.

The J gene is TRBJ1-5, the V gene TRBV7-9; D call uncertain. V was trimmed by 1 base and J by 7 bases, leaving 11 bases between them. The CDR3 consists of 14 residues. Germline lookup yields CDR1 SEHNR and CDR2 FQNEAQ (reference sequence). The CDR3 sequence: CASSLENSEQPQHF. In DNA form, the CDR3 reads TGTGCCAGCAGCTTAGAGAATAGCGAACAGCCCCAGCATTTT.

The chain uses TRBV29-1 and TRBJ1-1; no clear D. Germline CDR1 is SQVTM and CDR2 is ANQGSEA. V dropped 4 bases and J dropped 12 bases, with 6 bases sitting between them. CDR3 size: 8 residues. CDR3: CSVGVTFF. CDR3 nucleotide sequence: TGCAGCGTTGGAGTAACTTTCTTT.

The J gene is TRBJ2-1, the V gene TRBV5-1, with 10 bases identical to TRBD1. This CDR3 comprises 15 residues. Germline CDR1 reads SGHRS; CDR2 reads YFSETQ. Trimming removed 4 bases from V and 8 bases from J; junction bases left unmatched: 9. CDR3 coding DNA: TGCGCCAGCAGCGGAGGGGACAGGGGTTATTATGAGCAGTTCTTC. The encoded protein is CASSGGDRGYYEQFF.